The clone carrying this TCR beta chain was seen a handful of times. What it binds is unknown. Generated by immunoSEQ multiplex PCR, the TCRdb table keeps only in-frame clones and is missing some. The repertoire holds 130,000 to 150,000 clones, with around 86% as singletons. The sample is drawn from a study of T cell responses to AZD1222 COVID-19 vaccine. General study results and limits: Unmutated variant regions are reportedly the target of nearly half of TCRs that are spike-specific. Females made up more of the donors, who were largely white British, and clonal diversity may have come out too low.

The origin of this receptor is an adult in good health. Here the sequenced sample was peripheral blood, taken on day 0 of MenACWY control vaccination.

The CDR3 here is CASTRDFTNSDTQYF. CDR3 coding DNA: TGTGCCAGCACCCGGGACTTTACGAATTCAGATACGCAGTATTTT. The J gene is TRBJ2-3, the V gene TRBV5-5, with a tentative D call TRBD2 (6 bases). The V gene's germline CDR1 is SGHKS and CDR2 YYEKEE (reference sequence). V lost 6 bases and J 4 bases, leaving 18 bases between the germline ends. The CDR3 extends over 15 amino acids.